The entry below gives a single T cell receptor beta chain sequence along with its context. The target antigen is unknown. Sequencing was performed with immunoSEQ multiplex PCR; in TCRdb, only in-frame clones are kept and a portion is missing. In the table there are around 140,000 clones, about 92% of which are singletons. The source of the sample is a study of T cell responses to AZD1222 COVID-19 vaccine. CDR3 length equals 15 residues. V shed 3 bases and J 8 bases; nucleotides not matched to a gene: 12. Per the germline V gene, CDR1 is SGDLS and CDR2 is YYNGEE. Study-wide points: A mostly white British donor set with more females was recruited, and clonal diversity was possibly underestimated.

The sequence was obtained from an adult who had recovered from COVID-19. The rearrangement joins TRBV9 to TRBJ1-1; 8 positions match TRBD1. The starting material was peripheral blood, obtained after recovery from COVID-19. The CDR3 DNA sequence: TGTGCCAGCAGCGCGCTGCAGGGGGCGGGGGCCGAAGCTTTCTTT. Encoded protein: CASSALQGAGAEAFF.